These T cell receptor beta chains were read from a single sample in a study of shared clonotypes between healthy human individuals. Data came from immunoSEQ multiplex PCR; TCRdb stores just in-frame clones and leaves some out. The table includes just over 2,000,000 clones, 85% to 95% detected once. Sample: naive CD8+ T cells sorted from blood. The receptors were gathered from a man between 18 and 35 years old in good health. Each CDR3 is given with its conserved first and last residue. The D gene is left open where the match is weak. The size of a clone is reported for some rows only, either as once, few or many, or as a class for expanded clones.

J gene	D gene	clone size	V gene	CDR3 DNA	CDR3 protein
TRBJ2-5	.	once	TRBV5-4	TGTGCCAGCAGCTTAGGGGAAGACCAAGAGACCCAGTACTTC	CASSLGEDQETQYF
TRBJ1-2	.	.	TRBV30	TGTGCCTGGAGTGTAGGGGTGAGTGGCTACACCTTC	CAWSVGVSGYTF
TRBJ1-2	.	.	TRBV5-1	TGCGCCAGCAGCTTGGTCTGGATTGAGGGCGAGCAGGGCTACACCTTC	CASSLVWIEGEQGYTF
TRBJ2-1	TRBD2	.	TRBV5-6	TGTGCCAGCAGCTTGGGGGGACTAGCGGCGTGGGGTGAGCAGTTCTTC	CASSLGGLAAWGEQFF
TRBJ1-1	.	.	TRBV30	TGTGCCTGGTTCGCTGAAGCTTTCTTT	CAWFAEAFF
TRBJ1-5	.	.	TRBV27	TGTGCCAGCAGTTTGGGAGGGTTTCAGCCCCAGCATTTT	CASSLGGFQPQHF
TRBJ1-1	.	.	TRBV6-1	TGTGCCAGCAGTGAAAATGCTGGGAATACTGAAGCTTTCTTT	CASSENAGNTEAFF
TRBJ2-3	.	.	TRBV7-9	TGTGCCAGCAGCCCCAGCGGACGGGTGAACACAGATACGCAGTATTTT	CASSPSGRVNTDTQYF
TRBJ2-3	.	once	TRBV6-1	TGTGCCAGCAGTGAATTTGGTCAGCGCCATACGCAGTATTTT	CASSEFGQRHTQYF
TRBJ2-3	TRBD2	.	TRBV7-8	TGTGCCAGCAACTCCCTTGGGACTAGCGCAGATACGCAGTATTTT	CASNSLGTSADTQYF
TRBJ1-5	.	.	TRBV15	TGTGCCACCAGCGTTGGGGAGGGGAGCAATCAGCCCCAGCATTTT	CATSVGEGSNQPQHF
TRBJ2-7	TRBD2	.	TRBV19	TGTGCCAGTTCGGGACTATGGGGCTCCGAGCAGTACTTC	CASSGLWGSEQYF
TRBJ2-3	.	.	TRBV5-4	TGTGCCAGCAGCTTTGAGGGGGGCAGCACAGATACGCAGTATTTT	CASSFEGGSTDTQYF
TRBJ1-1	.	.	TRBV6-5	TGTGCCAGCAGCACACAAGGATTTAACACTGAAGCTTTCTTT	CASSTQGFNTEAFF
TRBJ1-1	TRBD1	.	TRBV9	TGTGCCAGCAGCGTAGCGCGCGACAGGGCTGGTGTTTCTGAAGCTTTCTTT	CASSVARDRAGVSEAFF
TRBJ2-2	TRBD2	.	TRBV9	TGTGCCAGCAGTCGCGGGGGGATGGACACCGGGGAGCTGTTTTTT	CASSRGGMDTGELFF
TRBJ2-1	.	.	TRBV5-1	TGCGCCAGCAGCCCCCTTGTGGGGGCACTGGACAATGAGCAGTTCTTC	CASSPLVGALDNEQFF
TRBJ1-1	.	.	TRBV12-2	TGTGCAAGTCGCTTAGGGCCGGGACCGGGAAACACTGAAGCTTTCTTT	CASRLGPGPGNTEAFF
TRBJ2-7	TRBD1	.	TRBV4-3	TGCGCCAGCAGCCAAGGACCGCAGGGGGCCAGCGAGCAGTACTTC	CASSQGPQGASEQYF
TRBJ1-1	.	.	TRBV7-9	TGTGCCAGCAGCTTTAGAGAGATCGAGGCTTTCTTT	CASSFREIEAFF
TRBJ2-7	.	.	TRBV28	TGTGCCAGCAGTATACGAGCAAGAGACTACGAGCAGTACTTC	CASSIRARDYEQYF
TRBJ2-7	.	once	TRBV6-6	TGTGCCAGCAGTTACCAGGACTACGAGCAGTACTTC	CASSYQDYEQYF
TRBJ2-3	.	.	TRBV5-4	TGTGCCAGCAGCCCCGACTTAGGCACAGATACGCAGTATTTT	CASSPDLGTDTQYF
TRBJ2-1	TRBD2	.	TRBV11-2	TGTGCCAGCAGCTTCCTAGCGGGAGGGCTCGACAATGAGCAGTTCTTC	CASSFLAGGLDNEQFF
TRBJ2-7	.	.	TRBV13	TGTGCCAGCAGCTTAGGAGCTACGAGCTATTACGAGCAGTACTTC	CASSLGATSYYEQYF
TRBJ2-1	.	.	TRBV7-9	TGTGCCAGCAGCTCCCCCCTAGCCCCCGCAAATGAGCAGTTCTTC	CASSSPLAPANEQFF
TRBJ2-7	.	.	TRBV19	TGTGCCAGTAGTCCATTCGGGGGTTCCCACTACGAGCAGTACTTC	CASSPFGGSHYEQYF
TRBJ1-2	.	.	TRBV18	TGTGCCAGCTCACCAGCTGGGACTGGGGGCTATGGCTACACCTTC	CASSPAGTGGYGYTF
TRBJ2-3	.	.	TRBV6-6	TGTGCCAGCAGTTATAGGCAGAGCACAGATACGCAGTATTTT	CASSYRQSTDTQYF
TRBJ2-2	.	.	TRBV7-6	TGTGCCAGCAGCCCCCCGCTAGCGACCGGGGAGCTGTTTTTT	CASSPPLATGELFF
TRBJ2-5	.	.	TRBV1	TGCACCAGCAGCCAAGCTTTACTAGGAGTAGCCCGGCAAGAGACCCAGTACTTC	CTSSQALLGVARQETQYF
TRBJ2-3	TRBD2	.	TRBV6-5	TGTGCCAGCGGGGCGGGGGGGCTCACAGATACGCAGTATTTT	CASGAGGLTDTQYF
TRBJ1-2	.	.	TRBV7-6	TGTGCCAGCAGCTTAGCTGCCGGGGGGGGCCCGGCAGGCTACACCTTC	CASSLAAGGGPAGYTF
TRBJ2-2	.	.	TRBV9	TGTGCCAGCAGCGTAGCCGGGGACCGAACGGACGGGGAGCTGTTTTTT	CASSVAGDRTDGELFF
TRBJ2-1	.	once	TRBV6-1	TGTGCCAGCAGTGAAGCCGAATATTGGAGGGCCGGTGAGCAGTTCTTC	CASSEAEYWRAGEQFF
TRBJ2-7	.	.	TRBV25-1	TGTGCCAGCAGTGAATTGGACGGCTACGAGCAGTACTTC	CASSELDGYEQYF
TRBJ1-5	.	.	TRBV2	TGTGCCAGCAGAGAGACGGGAAGCAATCAGCCCCAGCATTTT	CASRETGSNQPQHF
TRBJ2-1	TRBD1	.	TRBV30	TGTGCCTGGAGTCTGACAGGGGAAAATGAGCAGTTCTTC	CAWSLTGENEQFF
TRBJ2-3	.	.	TRBV4-2	TGTGCCAGCAGCTCCCGGGGTAAGGACAGCACAGATACGCAGTATTTT	CASSSRGKDSTDTQYF
TRBJ1-1	.	.	TRBV7-8	TGTGCCAGCAGCAATCGGGATTACTTAAACACTGAAGCTTTCTTT	CASSNRDYLNTEAFF
TRBJ2-5	.	.	TRBV2	TGTGCCAGCAGTTTCAGGGTCCAAGAGACCCAGTACTTC	CASSFRVQETQYF
TRBJ2-3	.	.	TRBV5-4	TGTGCCAGCAGCTTGGAGAGTCAGGGTTGGACAGATACGCAGTATTTT	CASSLESQGWTDTQYF
TRBJ2-1	.	.	TRBV27	TGTGCCAGCAGTTTGTCTAGCGCCTACAATGAGCAGTTCTTC	CASSLSSAYNEQFF
TRBJ2-3	.	.	TRBV11-2	TGTGCCAGCAGCTTAGATACCGGGGTAACCACCACAGATACGCAGTATTTT	CASSLDTGVTTTDTQYF